The sequence of this T cell receptor (beta chain) was determined in a study of T cells in Graves' hyperthyroidism and ophthalmopathy. Study results and caveats: A model of 13 V-J features distinguished ophthalmopathy from stable hyperthyroidism.

As regards this clonotype: Its matching antigen is unknown.

Amplified TCR beta CDR3 regions derived from RNA transcripts. Primed by the HTBI set, a first-round RT-PCR was run on the TCR CDR3. TCRdb analysed the multiplex PCR reads with MiXCR anew, one entry per CDR3 protein. The sample contains 700,000 or so distinct CDR3 sequences, about 17% of which appear only once. The study enrolled patients aged 18 to 65 with newly diagnosed hyperthyroidism of under 2 months' duration. Uncontrolled infection, other autoimmune disease, pregnancy and lactation each barred patients from inclusion. Sequencing was done on a sample of blood. The TCR originated in a man between 18 and 29 years old with Graves' hyperthyroidism.

The CDR3 here is CSARKTRHSNEQFF. The CDR3 DNA reads TGCAGTGCTAGGAAGACTAGGCACAGCAATGAGCAGTTCTTC. This chain links TRBV20-1 with TRBJ2-1; a weak D match, TRBD2 (6 bases). The CDR3 has 14 residues. CDR1 and CDR2 from the germline V gene are DFQATT and SNEGSKA (reference sequence). Trimming left V 3 bases short and J 6 bases short, with 15 bases between.